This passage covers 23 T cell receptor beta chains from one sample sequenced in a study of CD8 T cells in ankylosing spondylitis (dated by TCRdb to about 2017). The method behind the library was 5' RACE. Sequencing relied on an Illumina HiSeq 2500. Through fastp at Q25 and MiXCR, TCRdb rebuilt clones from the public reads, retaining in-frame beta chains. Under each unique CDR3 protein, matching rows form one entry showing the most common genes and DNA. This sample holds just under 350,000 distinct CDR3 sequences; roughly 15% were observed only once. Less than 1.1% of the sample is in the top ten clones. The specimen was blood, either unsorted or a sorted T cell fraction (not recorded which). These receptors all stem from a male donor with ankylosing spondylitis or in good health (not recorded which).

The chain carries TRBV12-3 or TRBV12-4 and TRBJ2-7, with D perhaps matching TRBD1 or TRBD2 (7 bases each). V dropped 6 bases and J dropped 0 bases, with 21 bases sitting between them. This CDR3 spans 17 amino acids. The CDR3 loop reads CASSPGGGRTSSYEQYF. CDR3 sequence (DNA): TGTGCCAGCAGCCCAGGGGGGGGACGTACGAGCTCCTACGAGCAGTACTTC.

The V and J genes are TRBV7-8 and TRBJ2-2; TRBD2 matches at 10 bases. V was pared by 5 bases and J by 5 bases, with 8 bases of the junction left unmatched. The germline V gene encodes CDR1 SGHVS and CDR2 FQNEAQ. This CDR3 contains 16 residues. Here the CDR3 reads CASSPSSGSYTGELFF. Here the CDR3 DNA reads TGTGCCAGCAGCCCCTCTAGCGGGAGTTATACCGGGGAGCTGTTTTTT.

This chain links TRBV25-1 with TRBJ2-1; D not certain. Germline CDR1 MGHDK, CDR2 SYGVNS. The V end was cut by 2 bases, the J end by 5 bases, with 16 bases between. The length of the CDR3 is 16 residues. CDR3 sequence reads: CASSETRNRVHNEQFF. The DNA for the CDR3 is TGTGCCAGCAGTGAAACAAGGAATCGGGTACACAATGAGCAGTTCTTC. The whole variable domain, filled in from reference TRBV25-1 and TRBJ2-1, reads EADIYQTPRYLVIGTGKKITLECSQTMGHDKMYWYQQDPGMELHLIHYSYGVNSTEKGDLSSESTVSRIRTEHFPLTLESARPSHTSQYLCASSETRNRVHNEQFFGPGTRLTVL.

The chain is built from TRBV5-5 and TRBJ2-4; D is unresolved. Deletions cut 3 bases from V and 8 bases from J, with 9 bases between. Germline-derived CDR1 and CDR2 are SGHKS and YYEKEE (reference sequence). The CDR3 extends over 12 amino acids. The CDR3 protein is CASSSPFDIQYF. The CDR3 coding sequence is TGTGCCAGCAGCTCCCCTTTTGACATTCAGTACTTC.

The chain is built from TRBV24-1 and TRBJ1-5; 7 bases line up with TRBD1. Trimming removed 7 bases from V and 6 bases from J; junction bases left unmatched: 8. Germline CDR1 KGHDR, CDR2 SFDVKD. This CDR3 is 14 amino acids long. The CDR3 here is CATSRGQEGQPQHF. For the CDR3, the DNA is TGTGCCACCAGCCGCGGACAGGAAGGTCAGCCCCAGCATTTT.

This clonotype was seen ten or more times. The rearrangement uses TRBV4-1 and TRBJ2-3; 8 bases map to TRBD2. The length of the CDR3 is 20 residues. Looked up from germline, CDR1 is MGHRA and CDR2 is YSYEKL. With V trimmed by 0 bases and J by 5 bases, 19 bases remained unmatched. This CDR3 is CASSQDSVSGDGRPKDTQYF. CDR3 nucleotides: TGCGCCAGCAGCCAAGATAGTGTTAGCGGGGACGGCCGCCCGAAAGATACGCAGTATTTT.

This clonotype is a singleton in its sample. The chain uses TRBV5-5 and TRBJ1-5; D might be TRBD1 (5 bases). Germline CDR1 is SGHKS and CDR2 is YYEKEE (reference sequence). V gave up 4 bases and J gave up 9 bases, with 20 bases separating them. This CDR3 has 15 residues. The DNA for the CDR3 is TGTGCCAGCAGCCGGGACGGAGGGGCCATCGGGCCCCAGCATTTT. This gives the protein CASSRDGGAIGPQHF.

The CDR3 loop is CASGARTGRTEAFF. CDR3 DNA sequence: TGTGCCAGCGGAGCCCGGACAGGCCGGACTGAAGCTTTCTTT. The chain has TRBV6-1 and TRBJ1-1; 7 bases map to TRBD1. The CDR3 covers 14 residues. V was pared by 8 bases and J by 5 bases, with 11 bases of the junction left unmatched. CDR1 is MNHNS and CDR2 is SASEGT in the germline V gene.

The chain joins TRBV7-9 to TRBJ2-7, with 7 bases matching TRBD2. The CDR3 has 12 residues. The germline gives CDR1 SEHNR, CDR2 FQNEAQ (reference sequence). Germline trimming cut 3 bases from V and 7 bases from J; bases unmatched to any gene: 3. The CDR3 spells CASSFGREEQYF. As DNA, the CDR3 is TGTGCCAGCAGCTTTGGGCGGGAGGAGCAGTACTTC. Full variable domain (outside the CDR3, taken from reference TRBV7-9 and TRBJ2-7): DTGVSQNPRHKITKRGQNVTFRCDPISEHNRLYWYRQTLGQGPEFLTYFQNEAQLEKSRLLSDRFSAERPKGSFSTLEIQRTEQGDSAMYLCASSFGREEQYFGPGTRLTVT.

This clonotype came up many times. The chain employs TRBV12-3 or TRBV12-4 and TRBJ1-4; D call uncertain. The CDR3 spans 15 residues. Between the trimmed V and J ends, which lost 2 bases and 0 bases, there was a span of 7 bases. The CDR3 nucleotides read TGTGCCAGCAGTTTACGATGGTCAACTAATGAAAAACTGTTTTTT. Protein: CASSLRWSTNEKLFF.

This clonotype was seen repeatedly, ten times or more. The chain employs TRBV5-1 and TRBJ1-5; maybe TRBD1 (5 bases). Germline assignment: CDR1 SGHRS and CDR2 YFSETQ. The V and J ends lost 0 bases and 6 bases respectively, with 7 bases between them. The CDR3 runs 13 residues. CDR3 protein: CASSLDQGQPQHF. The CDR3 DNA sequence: TGCGCCAGCAGCTTGGACCAGGGTCAGCCCCAGCATTTT.

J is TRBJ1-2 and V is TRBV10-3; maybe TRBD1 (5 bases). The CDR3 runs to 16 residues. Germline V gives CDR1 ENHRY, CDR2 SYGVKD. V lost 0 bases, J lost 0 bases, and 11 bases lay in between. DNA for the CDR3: TGTGCCATCAGTGAGTCGACAGCGTTAGCTAACTATGGCTACACCTTC. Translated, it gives CAISESTALANYGYTF.

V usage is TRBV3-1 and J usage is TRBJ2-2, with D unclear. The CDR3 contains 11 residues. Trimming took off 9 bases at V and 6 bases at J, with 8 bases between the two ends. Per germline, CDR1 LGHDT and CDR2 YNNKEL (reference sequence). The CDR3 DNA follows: TGTGCCAGTACCGCTTCCGGGGAGCTGTTTTTT. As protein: CASTASGELFF.

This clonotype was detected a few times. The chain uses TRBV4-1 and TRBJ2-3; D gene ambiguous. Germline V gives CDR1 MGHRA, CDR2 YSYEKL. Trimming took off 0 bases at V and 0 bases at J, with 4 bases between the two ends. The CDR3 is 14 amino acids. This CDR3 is CASSQDESTDTQYF. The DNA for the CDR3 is TGCGCCAGCAGCCAAGATGAGAGCACAGATACGCAGTATTTT.

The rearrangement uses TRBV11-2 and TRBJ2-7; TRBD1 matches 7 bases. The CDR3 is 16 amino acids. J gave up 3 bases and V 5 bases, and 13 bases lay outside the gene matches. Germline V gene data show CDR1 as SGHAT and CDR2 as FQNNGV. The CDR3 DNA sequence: TGTGCCAGCAGCCCGAACCTCGTGAGGGGGCTCTACGAGCAGTACTTC. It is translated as CASSPNLVRGLYEQYF.

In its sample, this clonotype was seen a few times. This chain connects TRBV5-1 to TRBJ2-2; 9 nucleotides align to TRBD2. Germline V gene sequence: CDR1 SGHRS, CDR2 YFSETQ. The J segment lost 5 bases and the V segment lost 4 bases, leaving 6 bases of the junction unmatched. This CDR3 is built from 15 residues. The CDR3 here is CASSQHTSGTGELFF. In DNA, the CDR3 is TGCGCCAGCAGCCAGCATACTAGCGGGACCGGGGAGCTGTTTTTT.

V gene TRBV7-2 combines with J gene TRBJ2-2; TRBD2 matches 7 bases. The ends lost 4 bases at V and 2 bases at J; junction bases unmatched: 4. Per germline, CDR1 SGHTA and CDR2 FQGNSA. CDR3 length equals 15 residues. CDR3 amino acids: CASSWAGLNTGELFF. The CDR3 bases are TGTGCCAGCAGCTGGGCGGGACTAAACACCGGGGAGCTGTTTTTT.

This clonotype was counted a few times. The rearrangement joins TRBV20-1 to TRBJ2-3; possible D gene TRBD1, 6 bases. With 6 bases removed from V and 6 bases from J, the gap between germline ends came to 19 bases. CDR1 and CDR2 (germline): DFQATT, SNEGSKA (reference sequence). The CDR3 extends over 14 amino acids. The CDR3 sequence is CSAELTGLKDTQYF. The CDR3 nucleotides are TGCAGTGCCGAGCTAACAGGGTTAAAGGATACGCAGTATTTT.

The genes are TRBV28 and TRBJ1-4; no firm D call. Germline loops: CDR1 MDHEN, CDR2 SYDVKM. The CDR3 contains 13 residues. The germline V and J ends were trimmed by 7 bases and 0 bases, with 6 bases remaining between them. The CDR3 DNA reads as TGTGCCAGCAATTACACAACTAATGAAAAACTGTTTTTT. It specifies CASNYTTNEKLFF.

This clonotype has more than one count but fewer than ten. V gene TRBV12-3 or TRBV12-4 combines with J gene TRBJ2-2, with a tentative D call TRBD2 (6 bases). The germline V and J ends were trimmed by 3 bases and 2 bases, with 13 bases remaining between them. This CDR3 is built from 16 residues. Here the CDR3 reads CASSFRVADNTGELFF. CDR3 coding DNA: TGTGCCAGCAGTTTTAGGGTAGCGGATAACACCGGGGAGCTGTTTTTT.

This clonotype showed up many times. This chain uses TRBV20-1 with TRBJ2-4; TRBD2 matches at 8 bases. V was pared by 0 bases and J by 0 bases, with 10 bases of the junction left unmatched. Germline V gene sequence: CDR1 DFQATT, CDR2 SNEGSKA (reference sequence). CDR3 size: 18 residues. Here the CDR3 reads CSARDRREAGIAKNIQYF. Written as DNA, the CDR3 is TGCAGTGCTAGAGATAGGCGGGAGGCGGGAATAGCCAAAAACATTCAGTACTTC.

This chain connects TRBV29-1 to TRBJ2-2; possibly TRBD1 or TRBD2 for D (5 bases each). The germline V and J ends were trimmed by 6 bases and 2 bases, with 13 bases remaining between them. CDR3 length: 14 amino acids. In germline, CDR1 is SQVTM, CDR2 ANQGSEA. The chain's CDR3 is CSVGEGRNTGELFF. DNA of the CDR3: TGCAGCGTGGGTGAGGGGCGCAACACCGGGGAGCTGTTTTTT.

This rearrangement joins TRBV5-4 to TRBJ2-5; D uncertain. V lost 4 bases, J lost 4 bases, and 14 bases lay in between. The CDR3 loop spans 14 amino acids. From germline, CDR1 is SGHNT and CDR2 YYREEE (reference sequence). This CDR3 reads CASSLRRDLETQYF. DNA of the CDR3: TGTGCCAGCAGCCTCAGAAGGGATCTAGAGACCCAGTACTTC.